What follows are 6 T cell receptor beta chains derived from one specimen sequenced in a study of cytomegalovirus exposure and HLA in healthy donors. Profiling relied on immunoSEQ multiplex PCR, and the TCRdb table lists in-frame clones only, not all of them. The table has about 220,000 clones, around 90% seen once. The sequencing input was PBMCs. The receptor set was obtained from a woman under 30 in good health and CMV-seronegative.

This clone was seen only once. The chain couples TRBV15 to TRBJ2-3; 7 positions match TRBD2. With V trimmed by 1 base and J by 5 bases, 3 bases remained unmatched. CDR1 is LNHNV and CDR2 is YYDKDF in the germline V gene (reference sequence). The CDR3 is 14 residues long. CDR3 region: CATSRGLAGDTQYF. CDR3 DNA sequence: TGTGCCACCAGCAGAGGACTAGCAGGAGATACGCAGTATTTT.

This chain joins TRBV18 and TRBJ1-5; TRBD1 agrees at 11 bases. Germline V gives CDR1 KGHSH, CDR2 LQKENI. CDR3 length: 15 residues. J gave up 5 bases and V 4 bases, and 4 bases lay outside the gene matches. CDR3 sequence: CASSLPGQGDQPQHF. Written as DNA, the CDR3 is TGTGCCAGCTCACTACCGGGACAGGGGGATCAGCCCCAGCATTTT.

V and J are TRBV5-1 and TRBJ2-7; 9 bases are shared with TRBD2. The V segment lost 5 bases and the J segment 1 base; nucleotides outside the gene matches: 7. CDR3 size: 15 residues. CDR1 SGHRS and CDR2 YFSETQ come from the germline V gene. The DNA of the CDR3 is TGCGCCAGCAGTGCCAGGGCGGGAGGGTCCTACGAGCAGTACTTC. The encoded protein is CASSARAGGSYEQYF.

V and J are TRBV11-3 and TRBJ2-1, with a possible D match to TRBD1 (5 bases). In germline, CDR1 is SGHNT, CDR2 YENEEA. Trimming took 0 bases from V and 2 from J, leaving 8 bases between them. The CDR3 consists of 15 residues. The CDR3 DNA follows: TGTGCCAGCAGCTTAGACAGGGATGCCTACAATGAGCAGTTCTTC. As protein: CASSLDRDAYNEQFF.

The V call is TRBV29-1, the J call TRBJ2-1; D might be TRBD2 (6 bases). In germline, CDR1 is SQVTM, CDR2 ANQGSEA. Deletions cut 8 bases from V and 8 bases from J, with 25 bases between. This CDR3 is built from 15 residues. In nucleotides, the CDR3 is TGCAGCCTCAGATGGGGGGTAGAAATAGGCCATGAGCAGTTCTTC. This translates into CSLRWGVEIGHEQFF.

J is TRBJ1-5 and V is TRBV2; D is unresolved. The CDR3 extends over 15 amino acids. V was clipped by 5 bases and J by 7 bases, with 18 bases between them. CDR1 and CDR2 from the germline V gene are SNHLY and FYNNEI. CDR3 in DNA: TGTGCCAGCAGTCGAGAAAAGTCGACGGGACAGCCCCAGCATTTT. This translates into CASSREKSTGQPQHF.